A selection of T cell receptor beta chains follows, all from one sample in a study of response to subunit inactivated influenza vaccine. TCRdb redid the calling of the RT-PCR reads with MiXCR, one entry per CDR3 protein. The table has 700,000 to 900,000 distinct CDR3 sequences, 20% to 25% seen once; the top ten hold roughly 10%. The sample consisted of PBMCs from blood, taken more than 4 days after vaccination. Source of these receptors: a man aged 45 to 65 who received an inactivated influenza vaccine. Each CDR3 is given with its conserved first and last residue. Fields, in order: J gene, clone size, V gene, D gene, CDR3 protein. The D gene is left open where the match is weak. Size tells how often a clone was seen (once, few, many) or the class of an expanded clone, and some rows leave it out.

j_call: TRBJ2-1
clone_size: -
v_call: TRBV20-1
d_call: TRBD2
cdr3_aa: CSAAPLAGNNNEQFF

j_call: TRBJ2-3
clone_size: -
v_call: TRBV7-8
d_call: TRBD1
cdr3_aa: CASSEDRAHTQYF

j_call: TRBJ2-7
clone_size: few
v_call: TRBV12-3/TRBV12-4
d_call: -
cdr3_aa: CASSFQGRGEQYF

j_call: TRBJ1-2
clone_size: few
v_call: TRBV7-2
d_call: TRBD1
cdr3_aa: CASSVTGGSGGYTF

j_call: TRBJ1-2
clone_size: -
v_call: TRBV5-1
d_call: -
cdr3_aa: CASSLWHSEGYGYTF

j_call: TRBJ2-1
clone_size: few
v_call: TRBV4-1
d_call: -
cdr3_aa: CASSQDEGTHLNNEQFF

j_call: TRBJ2-1
clone_size: -
v_call: TRBV5-1
d_call: TRBD2
cdr3_aa: CASSQTSGGLSSYNEQFF

j_call: TRBJ2-7
clone_size: many
v_call: TRBV16
d_call: -
cdr3_aa: CASSQSWEAEQYF

j_call: TRBJ2-3
clone_size: few
v_call: TRBV20-1
d_call: -
cdr3_aa: CSARIWGEDTQYF

j_call: TRBJ2-1
clone_size: -
v_call: TRBV20-1
d_call: TRBD2
cdr3_aa: CSLVRFGRSNEQFF

j_call: TRBJ2-5
clone_size: few
v_call: TRBV14
d_call: -
cdr3_aa: CASSQGSGPWETQYF

j_call: TRBJ2-5
clone_size: many
v_call: TRBV12-3/TRBV12-4
d_call: -
cdr3_aa: CASSLGWRETQYF

j_call: TRBJ1-2
clone_size: few
v_call: TRBV6-2/TRBV6-3
d_call: -
cdr3_aa: CASSYWDTGGYTF

j_call: TRBJ2-7
clone_size: few
v_call: TRBV5-1
d_call: TRBD2
cdr3_aa: CASRVTSGIDEQYF

j_call: TRBJ2-5
clone_size: once
v_call: TRBV7-9
d_call: -
cdr3_aa: CASAGTAQETQYF

j_call: TRBJ1-1
clone_size: few
v_call: TRBV5-1
d_call: -
cdr3_aa: CASSQYEGAEAFF

j_call: TRBJ2-3
clone_size: few
v_call: TRBV15
d_call: TRBD2
cdr3_aa: CATSTRISGSTDTQYF

j_call: TRBJ1-6
clone_size: -
v_call: TRBV4-1
d_call: -
cdr3_aa: CASSQAGRPNSPLHF

j_call: TRBJ2-7
clone_size: -
v_call: TRBV28
d_call: -
cdr3_aa: CASSLPPGIPYEQYF

j_call: TRBJ1-1
clone_size: few
v_call: TRBV29-1
d_call: -
cdr3_aa: CSVGRDRRSDTEAFF

j_call: TRBJ2-7
clone_size: -
v_call: TRBV28
d_call: -
cdr3_aa: CASRQQTGGGSYEQYF

j_call: TRBJ2-3
clone_size: many
v_call: TRBV5-6
d_call: TRBD2
cdr3_aa: CASSPSGLRTDTQYF

j_call: TRBJ1-5
clone_size: -
v_call: TRBV6-2/TRBV6-3
d_call: TRBD1
cdr3_aa: CASSYRDREILHNQPQHF

j_call: TRBJ2-1
clone_size: few
v_call: TRBV29-1
d_call: TRBD2
cdr3_aa: CSVDYGGRANEQFF

j_call: TRBJ2-7
clone_size: -
v_call: TRBV28
d_call: -
cdr3_aa: CASFDGGVLLRQQYF

j_call: TRBJ1-3
clone_size: few
v_call: TRBV7-8
d_call: -
cdr3_aa: CASSLFSAGLSGNTIYF